This entry describes one T cell receptor beta chain. The clone's antigen remains unknown. HCMV-specific IgG was detected in serum with a commercial ELISA kit to determine HCMV serostatus. Peripheral blood mononuclear cells were isolated from blood by Ficoll density gradient centrifugation. The sequencer was an Illumina HiSeq 2000. 5'RACE template switching, by which a universal primer site and unique molecular identifiers were added, was used to make TCR beta cDNA libraries. Synthesis of cDNA was primed from the TCR beta constant segment and was followed by two consecutive PCR amplification steps. The authors processed their data as follows. Reads were demultiplexed and grouped by UMI with MIGEC, and clonotypes were assembled and quantified with MiTCR. Only TCR cDNA sequences supported by at least two reads were kept to exclude erroneous sequences. The tcR package was used for downstream repertoire analysis, and clonotypes were matched across fractions by CDR3 nucleotide sequence plus V segment. VDJmatch was used to annotate antigen specificity against VDJdb, with one amino acid substitution allowed in CDR3. Reprocessed by TCRdb, the reads give a single entry per CDR3 protein sequence, without DNA. The authors' filters were not applied to this entry. This sample's table carries about 410,000 distinct CDR3 sequences. The ten largest clones take up roughly 10% of the sample.

The sample is drawn from a study of T cells expressing NK-cell markers (dated by TCRdb to the early 2020s). About the investigation overall: Three sorted T-cell subsets (CD3+CD56+NKG2C+, CD3+CD56+NKG2C- and CD3+CD56-NKG2C+) from 7 to 9 donors had their TCR beta-chain repertoires profiled. All eight donors whose samples were sequenced were randomly selected healthy volunteers, three of them men and five women. The libraries were sequenced on Illumina HiSeq 2000/2500, MiSeq or NextSeq, producing 2 x 150 bp reads. Among the eight sequenced donors, seven were HCMV-seropositive and one was HCMV-seronegative.

The CDR3 runs 15 residues from the cysteine to the phenylalanine. The DNA is unrecorded. From the germline V gene, CDR1 is KGHDR and CDR2 is SFDVKD. Results and caveats for the whole study, not just this receptor: Those dominant clonotypes were again the most abundant among CD3+CD56-NKG2C+ cells in a handful of donors, at about 25-65%. It remained unclear whether the expanded NKG2C-expressing T cell clones were specific for HCMV antigens. In six or seven donors, the dominant CD3+CD56+NKG2C+ clonotypes ranked among the top 10 CD8+ clonotypes, making up roughly 1.0-8% of CD8+ T cells.

This sequence was found in a woman in her forties or fifties in good health. Donor details come from another sample of the same person, matched by shared clones. The sequenced sample consisted of blood T cells: a sorted CD56 or NKG2C T cell subset, CD4+ or CD8+ T cells, or bulk PBMC T cells (not recorded which). The rearrangement combines TRBV24-1 with TRBJ2-2; TCRdb reports TRBD1, a call that lacks DNA to check it against. The CDR3 region has the sequence CATSTTDRGPGELFF.